This T cell receptor beta chain emerged from a study of shared clonotypes between healthy human individuals. The CDR3 has 17 amino acids. Germline loops: CDR1 KGHSH, CDR2 LQKENI. After removal of 3 bases from V and 6 bases from J, the junction contained 15 bases not matched to a gene. Sequencing used immunoSEQ multiplex PCR; TCRdb keeps in-frame clones, though not all of them. The data contain 400,000 to 500,000 clones, 70% to 80% of them seen just once; the ten biggest clones take up about an eighth. None of the donors, who were healthy HIV-negative adults, had recently had acute infections or vaccinations. Adult Caucasians living in Nashville, Tennessee made up all of the donors.

The sequenced sample consisted of PBMCs. The chain couples TRBV18 to TRBJ1-2; 8 bases are shared with TRBD1. The sequence came from a woman aged 35 to 49 in good health. Some clones in this sample may be carry-over from other donors' samples. Here the CDR3 reads CASSPQPQHTGGHGYTF. Written as DNA, the CDR3 is TGTGCCAGCTCACCGCAACCCCAACACACAGGGGGGCATGGCTACACCTTC.